This is a list of T cell receptor beta chains from one sample in a study of CD8+ T cells in alopecia areata. Produced via immunoSEQ multiplex PCR; TCRdb's table is partial and in-frame only. The sample shows 150,000 to 200,000 clones, roughly 60% of them seen only once. Sequences were derived from CD4+ T cells sorted from blood, sampled at week 24, from a patient treated with tofacitinib. The receptors were gathered from a human donor with alopecia areata. CDR3s include the opening cysteine and the closing phenylalanine or tryptophan. D genes are given only for firm matches. Where a row states a size, it is once, few, many or the class of an expanded clone; other rows omit it.

j_call: TRBJ2-7; cdr3_length: 16; clone_size: few; d_call: .; v_call: TRBV4-3; cdr3_aa: CASSQDRYGSTYEQYF; cdr3_nt: TGCGCCAGCAGCCAAGACCGATACGGCAGCACCTACGAGCAGTACTTC
j_call: TRBJ1-6; cdr3_length: 14; clone_size: .; d_call: TRBD1; v_call: TRBV25-1; cdr3_aa: CASSDLGQGSPLHF; cdr3_nt: TGTGCCAGCAGTGATCTAGGACAGGGTTCACCCCTCCACTTT
j_call: TRBJ2-3; cdr3_length: 14; clone_size: few; d_call: .; v_call: TRBV19; cdr3_aa: CASSLVGSTDTQYF; cdr3_nt: TGTGCCAGTAGTCTCGTGGGAAGCACAGATACGCAGTATTTT
j_call: TRBJ1-2; cdr3_length: 16; clone_size: few; d_call: .; v_call: TRBV7-2; cdr3_aa: CASSPQLRRAPLGYTF; cdr3_nt: TGTGCCAGCAGCCCCCAACTCAGACGGGCACCCTTAGGCTACACCTTC
j_call: TRBJ2-5; cdr3_length: 14; clone_size: .; d_call: TRBD2; v_call: TRBV7-2; cdr3_aa: CASSFGLVLETQYF; cdr3_nt: TGTGCCAGCAGCTTCGGACTAGTCTTAGAGACCCAGTACTTC
j_call: TRBJ1-2; cdr3_length: 13; clone_size: .; d_call: TRBD1; v_call: TRBV6-5; cdr3_aa: CASSHDRGDGYTF; cdr3_nt: TGTGCCAGCAGTCACGACAGGGGTGATGGCTACACCTTC
j_call: TRBJ2-2; cdr3_length: 14; clone_size: few; d_call: .; v_call: TRBV29-1; cdr3_aa: CSVGQNTNTGELFF; cdr3_nt: TGCAGCGTCGGACAGAACACGAACACCGGGGAGCTGTTTTTT
j_call: TRBJ2-1; cdr3_length: 17; clone_size: .; d_call: .; v_call: TRBV18; cdr3_aa: CASSPPISQGRGNEQFF; cdr3_nt: TGTGCCAGCTCACCACCGATTTCGCAGGGCCGGGGCAATGAGCAGTTCTTC
j_call: TRBJ1-2; cdr3_length: 13; clone_size: few; d_call: .; v_call: TRBV7-3; cdr3_aa: CASSLTQGRGYTF; cdr3_nt: TGTGCCAGCAGCTTAACACAGGGTCGGGGCTACACCTTC
j_call: TRBJ2-1; cdr3_length: 11; clone_size: few; d_call: .; v_call: TRBV30; cdr3_aa: CAWSLYNEQFF; cdr3_nt: TGTGCCTGGAGCCTATACAATGAGCAGTTCTTC
j_call: TRBJ2-2; cdr3_length: 13; clone_size: few; d_call: .; v_call: TRBV2; cdr3_aa: CASNPENTGELFF; cdr3_nt: TGTGCCAGCAACCCCGAGAACACCGGGGAGCTGTTTTTT
j_call: TRBJ2-3; cdr3_length: 13; clone_size: .; d_call: .; v_call: TRBV25-1; cdr3_aa: CASSVGDTDTQYF; cdr3_nt: TGTGCCAGCAGTGTGGGGGACACAGATACGCAGTATTTT
j_call: TRBJ2-3; cdr3_length: 12; clone_size: .; d_call: .; v_call: TRBV5-1; cdr3_aa: CASSIRSDTQYF; cdr3_nt: TGCGCCAGCAGCATTCGGTCAGATACGCAGTATTTT
j_call: TRBJ2-6; cdr3_length: 15; clone_size: few; d_call: .; v_call: TRBV7-9; cdr3_aa: CASSLGGAGANVLTF; cdr3_nt: TGTGCCAGCAGCCTGGGGGGTGCTGGGGCCAACGTCCTGACTTTC
j_call: TRBJ2-7; cdr3_length: 14; clone_size: few; d_call: .; v_call: TRBV13; cdr3_aa: CASSPSVVGYEQYF; cdr3_nt: TGTGCCAGCAGCCCGAGTGTAGTCGGCTACGAGCAGTACTTC